A selection of T cell receptor beta chains follows, all from one sample in a study of T cells in Graves' hyperthyroidism and ophthalmopathy. MiXCR, run by TCRdb on the multiplex PCR reads, gives a single entry per CDR3 protein. The sample holds around 190,000 distinct CDR3 sequences, around 15% seen once. Input material: blood. Receptors originate from a woman in her fifties or sixties with Graves' hyperthyroidism. Each CDR3 is given without its conserved first and last residue. Each record gives: V gene, clone size, CDR3 protein. The size entry is marked missing in some rows and otherwise reads once, few, many or a size class.

TRBV5-1	many	ASSWGQSTGELF
TRBV20-1	few	SARGTGSLANEQF
TRBV4-1	many	ASSQGTIGETQY
TRBV28	.	ASRGTGPGRRYGYT
TRBV11-2	many	ASSLDVDFGGYT
TRBV6-1	many	ACGRGLSNEQF
TRBV15	many	ATSRGGDTQY
TRBV9	many	ASSVVGREAF
TRBV19	many	ATYTKSSGNTIY
TRBV27	many	ASSFLGYNQPQH
TRBV7-9	few	ASSPSGDQPQH
TRBV19	many	ASSIRQGSAQPQH
TRBV14	few	ASSQEVGPTGTFIYGYT
TRBV28	many	ASSLVRGPNYGYT
TRBV20-1	many	SARVEDRAGTEAF
TRBV24-1	many	ATSAVRDTQY
TRBV27	many	ASSWTEGAEAF